This T cell receptor (beta chain) appears in the sequencing data of a study of multiple sclerosis patients with progressive multifocal leukoencephalopathy. Generated by immunoSEQ multiplex PCR, the TCRdb table keeps only in-frame clones and is missing some. Found here are around 30,000 clones, almost 90% of them singletons; the top ten hold approximately 1.2%. A remark on this clone: Its matching antigen is unknown.

Sample time point: approximately 11 months of natalizumab therapy. The control group, sampled over time, had multiple sclerosis, received natalizumab and did not develop PML. There are 14 residues in the CDR3. Germline V CDR1 and CDR2: MDHEN, SYDVKM. V shed 6 bases and J shed 4 bases, with 13 bases lying between them. The study's findings and limits: Most PML patients had lower entropy, suggesting less diverse TRB repertoires.

The source of this sequence is a human donor with multiple sclerosis. Here the sequenced sample was PBMCs, taken from a patient treated with natalizumab. The rearrangement joins TRBV28 to TRBJ1-3; D possibly corresponds to TRBD1 (5 bases). CDR3 nucleotides: TGTGCCAGCAGCCCGGGACCTTTCGGAAACACCATATATTTT. Translated, it gives CASSPGPFGNTIYF. Drawing the rest from reference TRBV28 and TRBJ1-3, the complete variable domain is DVKVTQSSRYLVKRTGEKVFLECVQDMDHENMFWYRQDPGLGLRLIYFSYDVKMKEKGDIPEGYSVSREKKERFSLILESASTNQTSMYLCASSPGPFGNTIYFGEGSWLTVV.